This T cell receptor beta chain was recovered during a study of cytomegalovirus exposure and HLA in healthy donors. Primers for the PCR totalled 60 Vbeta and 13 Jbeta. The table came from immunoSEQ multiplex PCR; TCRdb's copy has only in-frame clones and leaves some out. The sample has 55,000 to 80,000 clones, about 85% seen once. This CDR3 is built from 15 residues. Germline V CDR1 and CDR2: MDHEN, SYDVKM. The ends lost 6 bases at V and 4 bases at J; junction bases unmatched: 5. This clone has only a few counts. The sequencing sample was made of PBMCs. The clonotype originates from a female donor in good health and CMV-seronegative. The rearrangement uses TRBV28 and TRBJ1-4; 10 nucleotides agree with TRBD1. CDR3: CASSRTGGGNEKLFF. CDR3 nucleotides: TGTGCCAGCAGCCGGACAGGGGGTGGTAATGAAAAACTGTTTTTT.